The next 6 T cell receptor beta chains were all read from a single sample in a study of T cell responses to AZD1222 COVID-19 vaccine. Measured with immunoSEQ multiplex PCR; TCRdb has only the in-frame clones, and not every one. The table records about 160,000 clones, roughly 92% of them present only once. The input for sequencing was peripheral blood, taken on day 0 of AZD1222 vaccination. The receptors were sampled from an adult in good health.

The V and J genes are TRBV27 and TRBJ1-6; D may be TRBD1 (5 bases). Germline V gives CDR1 MNHEY, CDR2 SMNVEV (reference sequence). Trimming took 2 bases from V and 6 from J, leaving 14 bases between them. The CDR3 is made up of 16 amino acids. This CDR3 is CASSLSVGQGNSPLHF. Written as DNA, the CDR3 is TGTGCCAGCAGTTTAAGTGTAGGGCAGGGTAATTCACCCCTCCACTTT.

The V call is TRBV28, the J call TRBJ1-2; TRBD1 aligns across 9 bases. The CDR3 has 14 residues. Trimming cost V 3 bases and J 6 bases; bases outside gene matches: 5. The germline CDR1 and CDR2 sequences are MDHEN and SYDVKM. CDR3 loop: CASSFPGTGNGYTF. The CDR3 DNA is TGTGCCAGCAGTTTCCCCGGGACAGGGAATGGCTACACCTTC.

The V gene is TRBV6-1, the J gene TRBJ2-6, with D unclear. The V end was cut by 3 bases, the J end by 3 bases, with 6 bases between. The germline CDR1 and CDR2 sequences are MNHNS and SASEGT. This CDR3 region has 14 residues. Written as DNA, the CDR3 is TGTGCCAGCAGTGATGGGGTTGGGGCCAACGTCCTGACTTTC. This translates into CASSDGVGANVLTF.

The chain uses TRBV7-8 and TRBJ1-5; D is unclear. In germline, CDR1 is SGHVS, CDR2 FQNEAQ. The CDR3 spans 15 residues. V was shortened by 0 bases and J by 4 bases, with 10 bases between the two germline ends. In nucleotides, the CDR3 is TGTGCCAGCAGCTTAGCCGAGGGCTTAAATCAGCCCCAGCATTTT. Translated, it gives CASSLAEGLNQPQHF.

The V call is TRBV6-4, the J call TRBJ2-5, with unresolved D. The CDR3 consists of 12 residues. CDR1 and CDR2 (germline): MRHNA, SNTAGT. Trimming stripped 5 bases from V and 4 bases from J, with 8 bases between. As DNA, the CDR3 is TGTGCCAGCAGTCTAGTCAGAGAGACCCAGTACTTC. Encoded protein: CASSLVRETQYF.

The rearrangement uses TRBV19 and TRBJ1-6; TRBD1 aligns across 7 bases. Per germline, CDR1 LNHDA and CDR2 SQIVND (reference sequence). The V segment lost 4 bases and the J segment 4 bases; nucleotides outside the gene matches: 7. The CDR3 runs 16 residues. Here the CDR3 reads CASSKGTEIYNSPLHF. The CDR3 coding sequence is TGTGCCAGTAGTAAGGGGACAGAAATTTATAATTCACCCCTCCACTTT.